A single sample is the source of the 5 T cell receptor beta chains below, sequenced in a study of T cell repertoires in cytomegalovirus infection. For these receptors, no antigen is known. From the reads, TCRdb called clonotypes with MiXCR, one entry per CDR3 protein. Of approximately 600,000 distinct CDR3 sequences in the sample, approximately 40% were seen once. This specimen was cultured PBMCs, taken from culture after CMV antigen stimulation. All receptors derive from a human donor in good health (CMV status not recorded). Some clones in this sample may be carry-over from other donors' samples.

The gene calls are TRBV12-3 or TRBV12-4 and TRBJ1-5; possibly TRBD1 for D (6 bases). CDR3 length: 16 amino acids. Trimming removed 7 bases from V and 0 bases from J, with 16 bases in between. The CDR3 DNA follows: TGTGCCAGCACCCCGACAGGCTTCTATAGCAATCAGCCCCAGCATTTT. Amino acids: CASTPTGFYSNQPQHF.

This clonotype was picked up a small number of times. The genes are TRBV6-6 and TRBJ2-3; 7 positions agree with TRBD2. Per germline, CDR1 MNHNY and CDR2 SVGAGI (reference sequence). The V segment lost 7 bases and the J segment 0 bases; nucleotides outside the gene matches: 4. This CDR3 is built from 14 residues. Written as DNA, the CDR3 is TGTGCCAGCAAAAATAGCGGGAGCACAGATACGCAGTATTTT. It translates to CASKNSGSTDTQYF.

CDR3 sequence (DNA): TGTGCCAGCAGTCCCGATTTACGGGGGCCGAACACTGAAGCTTTCTTT. This translates into CASSPDLRGPNTEAFF. V usage is TRBV6-2 or TRBV6-3 and J usage is TRBJ1-1, with D possibly matching TRBD1 (6 bases). The CDR3 runs 16 residues. Looked up from germline, CDR1 is MNHEY and CDR2 is SVGEGT. Between the trimmed V and J ends, which lost 5 bases and 1 base, there was a span of 17 bases.

This chain joins TRBV28 and TRBJ1-1; no reliable D call. Germline CDR1 and CDR2: MDHEN and SYDVKM. This CDR3 has 15 amino acids. Trimming pared 3 bases from V and 6 bases from J, leaving 17 bases between. The CDR3 region has the DNA TGTGCCAGCAGTTTCCGGCAGATCCTTTGGGCTGAAGCTTTCTTT. Its translation is CASSFRQILWAEAFF.

The chain recombines TRBV12-3 or TRBV12-4 with TRBJ2-2; D may be TRBD1 (6 bases). This CDR3 has 16 residues. Trimming took 5 bases from V and 4 from J, leaving 17 bases between them. CDR3 sequence: CASSATGTRGTGELFF. The DNA for the CDR3 is TGTGCCAGCAGTGCCACAGGGACCAGGGGCACCGGGGAGCTGTTTTTT.